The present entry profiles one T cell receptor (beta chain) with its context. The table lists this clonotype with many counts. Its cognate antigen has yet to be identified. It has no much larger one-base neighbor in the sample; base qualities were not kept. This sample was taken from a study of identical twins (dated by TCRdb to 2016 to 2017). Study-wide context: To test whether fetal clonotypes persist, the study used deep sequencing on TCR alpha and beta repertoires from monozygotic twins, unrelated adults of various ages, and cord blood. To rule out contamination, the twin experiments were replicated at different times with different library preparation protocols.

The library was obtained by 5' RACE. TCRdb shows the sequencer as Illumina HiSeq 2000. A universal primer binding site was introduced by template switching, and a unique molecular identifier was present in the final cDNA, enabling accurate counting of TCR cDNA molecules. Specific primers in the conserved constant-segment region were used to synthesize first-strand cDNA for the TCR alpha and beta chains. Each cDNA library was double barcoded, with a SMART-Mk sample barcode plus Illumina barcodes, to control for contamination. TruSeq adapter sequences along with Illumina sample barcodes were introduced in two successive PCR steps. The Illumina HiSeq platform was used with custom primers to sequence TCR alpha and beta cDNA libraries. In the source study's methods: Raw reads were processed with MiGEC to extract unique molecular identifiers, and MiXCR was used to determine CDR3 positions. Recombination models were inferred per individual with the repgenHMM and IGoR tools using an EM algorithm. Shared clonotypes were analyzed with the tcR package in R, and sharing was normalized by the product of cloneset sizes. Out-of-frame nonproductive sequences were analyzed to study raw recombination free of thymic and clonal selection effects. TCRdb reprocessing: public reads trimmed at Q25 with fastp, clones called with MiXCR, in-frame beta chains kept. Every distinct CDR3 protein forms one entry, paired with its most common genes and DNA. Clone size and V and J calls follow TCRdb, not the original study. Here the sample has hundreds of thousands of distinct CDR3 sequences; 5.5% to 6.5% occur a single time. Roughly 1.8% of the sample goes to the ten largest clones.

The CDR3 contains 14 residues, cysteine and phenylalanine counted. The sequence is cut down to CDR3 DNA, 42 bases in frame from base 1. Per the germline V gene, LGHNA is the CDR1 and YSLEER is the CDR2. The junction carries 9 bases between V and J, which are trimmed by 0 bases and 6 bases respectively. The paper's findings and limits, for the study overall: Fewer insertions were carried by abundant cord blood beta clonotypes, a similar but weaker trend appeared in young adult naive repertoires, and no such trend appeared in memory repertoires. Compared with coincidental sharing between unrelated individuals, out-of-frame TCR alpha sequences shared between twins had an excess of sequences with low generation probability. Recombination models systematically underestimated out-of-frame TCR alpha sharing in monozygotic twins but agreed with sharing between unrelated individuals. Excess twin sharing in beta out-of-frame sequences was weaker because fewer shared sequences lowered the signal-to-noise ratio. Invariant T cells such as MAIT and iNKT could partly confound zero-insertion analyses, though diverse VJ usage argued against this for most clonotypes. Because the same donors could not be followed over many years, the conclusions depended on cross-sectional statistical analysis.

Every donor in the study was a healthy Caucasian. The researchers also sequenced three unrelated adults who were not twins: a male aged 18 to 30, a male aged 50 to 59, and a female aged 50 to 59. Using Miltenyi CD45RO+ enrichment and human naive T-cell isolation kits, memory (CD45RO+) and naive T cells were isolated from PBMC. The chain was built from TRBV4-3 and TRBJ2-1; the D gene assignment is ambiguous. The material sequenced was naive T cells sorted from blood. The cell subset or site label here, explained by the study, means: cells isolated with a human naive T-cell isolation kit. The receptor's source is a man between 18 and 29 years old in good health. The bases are TGCGCCAGCAGCCAAGATCAAAGCTCCAATGAGCAGTTCTTC. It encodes CASSQDQSSNEQFF.